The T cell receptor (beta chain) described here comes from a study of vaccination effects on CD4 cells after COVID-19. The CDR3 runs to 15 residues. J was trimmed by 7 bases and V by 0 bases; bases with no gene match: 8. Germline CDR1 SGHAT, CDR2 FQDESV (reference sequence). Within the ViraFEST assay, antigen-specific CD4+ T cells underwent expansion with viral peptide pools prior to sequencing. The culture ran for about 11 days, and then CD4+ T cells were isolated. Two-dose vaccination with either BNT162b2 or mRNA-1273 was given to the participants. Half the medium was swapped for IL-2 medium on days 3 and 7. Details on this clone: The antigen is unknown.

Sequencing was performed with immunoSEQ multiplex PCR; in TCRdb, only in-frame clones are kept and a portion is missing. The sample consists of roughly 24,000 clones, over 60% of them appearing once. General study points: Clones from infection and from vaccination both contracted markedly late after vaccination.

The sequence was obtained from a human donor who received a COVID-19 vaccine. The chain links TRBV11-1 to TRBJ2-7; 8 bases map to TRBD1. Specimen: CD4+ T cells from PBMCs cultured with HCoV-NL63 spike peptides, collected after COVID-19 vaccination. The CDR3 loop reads CASSLAARGLGEQYF. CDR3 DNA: TGTGCCAGCAGCTTAGCGGCCAGGGGGCTGGGTGAGCAGTACTTC.